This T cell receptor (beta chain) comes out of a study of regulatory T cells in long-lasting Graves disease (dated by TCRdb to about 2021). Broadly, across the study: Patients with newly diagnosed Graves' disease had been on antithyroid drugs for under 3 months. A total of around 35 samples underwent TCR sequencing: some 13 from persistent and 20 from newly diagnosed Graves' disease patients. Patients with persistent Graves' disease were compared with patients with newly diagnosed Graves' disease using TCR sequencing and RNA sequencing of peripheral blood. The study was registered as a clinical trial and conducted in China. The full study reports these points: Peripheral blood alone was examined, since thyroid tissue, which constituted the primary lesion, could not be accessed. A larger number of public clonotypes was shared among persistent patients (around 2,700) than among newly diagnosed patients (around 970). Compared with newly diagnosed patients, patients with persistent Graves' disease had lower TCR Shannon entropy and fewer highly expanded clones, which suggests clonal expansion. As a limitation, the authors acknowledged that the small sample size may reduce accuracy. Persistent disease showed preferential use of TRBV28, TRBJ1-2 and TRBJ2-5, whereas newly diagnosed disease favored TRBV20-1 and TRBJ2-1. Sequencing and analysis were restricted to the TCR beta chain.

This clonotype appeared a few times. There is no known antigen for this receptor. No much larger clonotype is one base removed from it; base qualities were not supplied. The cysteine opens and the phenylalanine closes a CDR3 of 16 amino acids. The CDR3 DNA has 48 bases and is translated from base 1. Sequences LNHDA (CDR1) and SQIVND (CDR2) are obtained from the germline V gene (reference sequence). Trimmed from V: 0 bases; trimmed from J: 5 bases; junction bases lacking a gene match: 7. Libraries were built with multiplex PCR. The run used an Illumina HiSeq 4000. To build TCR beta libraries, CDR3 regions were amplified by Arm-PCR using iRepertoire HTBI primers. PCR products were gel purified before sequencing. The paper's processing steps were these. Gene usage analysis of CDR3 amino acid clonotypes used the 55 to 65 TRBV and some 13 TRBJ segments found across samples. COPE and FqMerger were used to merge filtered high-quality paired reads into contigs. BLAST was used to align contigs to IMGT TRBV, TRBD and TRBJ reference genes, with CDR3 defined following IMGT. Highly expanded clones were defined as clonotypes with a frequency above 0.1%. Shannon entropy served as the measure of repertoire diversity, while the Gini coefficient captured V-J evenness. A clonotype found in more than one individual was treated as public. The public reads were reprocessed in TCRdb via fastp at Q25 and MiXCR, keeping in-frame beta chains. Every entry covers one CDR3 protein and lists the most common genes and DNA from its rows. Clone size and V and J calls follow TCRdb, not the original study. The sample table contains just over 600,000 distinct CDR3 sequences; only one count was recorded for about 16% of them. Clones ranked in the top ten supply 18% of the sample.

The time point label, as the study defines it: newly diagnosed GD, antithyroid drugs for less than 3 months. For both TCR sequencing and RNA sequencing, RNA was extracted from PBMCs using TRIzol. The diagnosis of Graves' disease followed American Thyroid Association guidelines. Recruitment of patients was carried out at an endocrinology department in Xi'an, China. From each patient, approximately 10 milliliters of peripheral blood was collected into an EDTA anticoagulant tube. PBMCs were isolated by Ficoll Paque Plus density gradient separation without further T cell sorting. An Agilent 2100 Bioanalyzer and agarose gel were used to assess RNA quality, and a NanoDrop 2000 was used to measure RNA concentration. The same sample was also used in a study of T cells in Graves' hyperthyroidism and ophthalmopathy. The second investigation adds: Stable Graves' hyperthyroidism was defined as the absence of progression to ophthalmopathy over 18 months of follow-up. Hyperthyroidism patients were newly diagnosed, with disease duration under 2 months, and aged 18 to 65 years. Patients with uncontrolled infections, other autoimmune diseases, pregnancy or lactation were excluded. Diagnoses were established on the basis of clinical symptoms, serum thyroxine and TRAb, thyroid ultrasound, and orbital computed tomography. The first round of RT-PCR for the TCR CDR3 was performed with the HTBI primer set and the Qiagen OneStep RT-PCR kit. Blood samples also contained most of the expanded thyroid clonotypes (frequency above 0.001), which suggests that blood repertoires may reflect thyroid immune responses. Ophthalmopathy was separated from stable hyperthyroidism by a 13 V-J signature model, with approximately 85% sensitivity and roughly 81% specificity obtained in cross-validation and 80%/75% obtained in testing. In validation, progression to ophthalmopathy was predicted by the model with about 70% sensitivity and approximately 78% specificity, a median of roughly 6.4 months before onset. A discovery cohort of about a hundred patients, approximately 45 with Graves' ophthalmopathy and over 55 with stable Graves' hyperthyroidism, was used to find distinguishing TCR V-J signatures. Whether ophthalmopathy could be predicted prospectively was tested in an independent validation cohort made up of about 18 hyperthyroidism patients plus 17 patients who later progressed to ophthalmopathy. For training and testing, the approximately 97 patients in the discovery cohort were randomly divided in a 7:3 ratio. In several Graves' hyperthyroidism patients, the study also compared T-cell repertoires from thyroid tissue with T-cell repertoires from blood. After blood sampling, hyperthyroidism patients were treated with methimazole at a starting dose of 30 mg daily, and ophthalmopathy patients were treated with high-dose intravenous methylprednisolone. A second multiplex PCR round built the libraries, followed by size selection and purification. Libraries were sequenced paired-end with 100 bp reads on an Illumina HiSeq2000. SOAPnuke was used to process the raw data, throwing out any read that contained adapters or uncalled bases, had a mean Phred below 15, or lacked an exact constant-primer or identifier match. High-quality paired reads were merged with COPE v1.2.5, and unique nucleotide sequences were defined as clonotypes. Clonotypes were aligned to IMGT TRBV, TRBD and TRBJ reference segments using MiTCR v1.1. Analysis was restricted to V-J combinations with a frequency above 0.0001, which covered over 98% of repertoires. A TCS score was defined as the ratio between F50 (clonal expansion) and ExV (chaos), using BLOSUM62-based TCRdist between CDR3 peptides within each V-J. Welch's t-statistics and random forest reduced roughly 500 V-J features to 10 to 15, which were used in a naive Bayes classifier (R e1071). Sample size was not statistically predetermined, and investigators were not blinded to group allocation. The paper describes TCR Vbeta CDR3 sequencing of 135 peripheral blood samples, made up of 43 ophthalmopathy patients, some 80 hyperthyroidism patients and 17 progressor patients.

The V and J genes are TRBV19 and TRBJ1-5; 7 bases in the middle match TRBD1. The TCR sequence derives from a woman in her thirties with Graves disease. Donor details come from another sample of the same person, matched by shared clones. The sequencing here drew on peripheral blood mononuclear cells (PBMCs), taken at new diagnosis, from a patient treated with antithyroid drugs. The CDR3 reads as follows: CASSIEPDRTYQPQHF. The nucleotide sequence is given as TGTGCCAGTAGTATAGAACCGGACAGGACTTATCAGCCCCAGCATTTT.